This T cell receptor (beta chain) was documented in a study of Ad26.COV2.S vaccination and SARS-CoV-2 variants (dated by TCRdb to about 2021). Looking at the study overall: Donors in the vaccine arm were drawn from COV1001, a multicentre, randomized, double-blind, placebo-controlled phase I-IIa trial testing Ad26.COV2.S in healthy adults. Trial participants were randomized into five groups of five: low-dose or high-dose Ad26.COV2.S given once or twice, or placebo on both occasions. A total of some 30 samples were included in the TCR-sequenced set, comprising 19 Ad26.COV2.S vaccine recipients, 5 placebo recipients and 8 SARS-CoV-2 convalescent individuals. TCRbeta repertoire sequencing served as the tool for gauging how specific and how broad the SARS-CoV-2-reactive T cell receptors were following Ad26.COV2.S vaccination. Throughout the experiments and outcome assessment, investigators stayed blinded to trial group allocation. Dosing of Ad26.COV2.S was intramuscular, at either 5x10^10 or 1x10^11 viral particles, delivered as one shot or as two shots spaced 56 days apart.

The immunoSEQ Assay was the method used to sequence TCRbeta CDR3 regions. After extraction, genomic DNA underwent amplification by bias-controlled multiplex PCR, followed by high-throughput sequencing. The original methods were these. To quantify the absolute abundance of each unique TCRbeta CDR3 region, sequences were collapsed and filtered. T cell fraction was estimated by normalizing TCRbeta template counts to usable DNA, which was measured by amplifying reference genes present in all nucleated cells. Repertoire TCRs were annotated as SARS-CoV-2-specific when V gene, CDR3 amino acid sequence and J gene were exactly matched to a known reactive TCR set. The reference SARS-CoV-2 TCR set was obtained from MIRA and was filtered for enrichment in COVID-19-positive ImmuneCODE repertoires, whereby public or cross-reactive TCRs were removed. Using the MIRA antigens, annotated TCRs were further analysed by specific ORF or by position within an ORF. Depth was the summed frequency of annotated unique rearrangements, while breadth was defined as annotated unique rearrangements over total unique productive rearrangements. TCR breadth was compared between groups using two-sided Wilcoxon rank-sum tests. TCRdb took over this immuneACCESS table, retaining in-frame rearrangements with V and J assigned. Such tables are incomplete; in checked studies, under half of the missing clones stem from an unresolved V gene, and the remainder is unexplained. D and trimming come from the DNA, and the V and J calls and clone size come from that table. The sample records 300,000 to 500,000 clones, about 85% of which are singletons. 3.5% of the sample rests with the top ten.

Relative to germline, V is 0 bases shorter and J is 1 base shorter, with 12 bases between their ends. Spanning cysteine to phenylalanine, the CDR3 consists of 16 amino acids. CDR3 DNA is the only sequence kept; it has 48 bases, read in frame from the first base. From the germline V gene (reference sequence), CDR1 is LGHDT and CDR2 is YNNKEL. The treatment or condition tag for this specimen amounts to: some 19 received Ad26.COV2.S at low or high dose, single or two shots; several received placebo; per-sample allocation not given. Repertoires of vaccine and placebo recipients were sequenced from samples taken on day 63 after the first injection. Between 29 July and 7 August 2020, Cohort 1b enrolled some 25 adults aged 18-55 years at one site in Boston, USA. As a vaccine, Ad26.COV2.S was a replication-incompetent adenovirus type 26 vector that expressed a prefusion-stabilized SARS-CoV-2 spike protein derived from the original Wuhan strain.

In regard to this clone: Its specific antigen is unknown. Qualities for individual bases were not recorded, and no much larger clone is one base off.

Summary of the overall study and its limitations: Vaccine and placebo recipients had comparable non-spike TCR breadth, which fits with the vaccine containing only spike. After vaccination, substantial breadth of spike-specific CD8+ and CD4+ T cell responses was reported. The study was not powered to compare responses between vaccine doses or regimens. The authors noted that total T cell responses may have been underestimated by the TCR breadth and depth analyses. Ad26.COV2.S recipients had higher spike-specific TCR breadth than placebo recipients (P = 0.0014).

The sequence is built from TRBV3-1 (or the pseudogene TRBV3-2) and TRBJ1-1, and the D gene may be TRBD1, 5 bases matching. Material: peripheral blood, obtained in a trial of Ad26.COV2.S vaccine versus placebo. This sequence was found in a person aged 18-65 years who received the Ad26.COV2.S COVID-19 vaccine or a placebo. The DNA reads TGTGCCAGCAGCCAAGATCCGGGGGTATGGAACACTGAAGCTTTCTTT. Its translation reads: CASSQDPGVWNTEAFF.